Given below is one T cell receptor beta chain in context. This record comes from a study of blood T cell repertoires in COVID-19. The wider study: Specimens from acute and convalescent COVID-19 originated in the United States, Italy and Spain. The analysed material was cDNA or gDNA that came from T cells, B-cell-depleted T cells, or PBMCs.

Per the germline V gene, CDR1 is LGHNA and CDR2 is YNFKEQ. After removal of 0 bases from V and 4 bases from J, the junction contained 6 bases not matched to a gene. CDR3 length: 16 amino acids. Per the original data handling: Amplifying reference gene primers gave estimates of nucleated cell counts. Sequencing was performed with immunoSEQ multiplex PCR; in TCRdb, only in-frame clones are kept and a portion is missing. V and J calls plus clone size are reproduced from that table; the DNA served to infer D and trimming. The sample has fewer than 350,000 clones; approximately 84% are singletons. The sequence was collected from a woman in her twenties or thirties who had recovered from COVID-19. Sample: peripheral blood. The genes are TRBV4-2 and TRBJ1-2; 9 bases line up with TRBD1. CDR3 DNA sequence: TGTGCCAGCAGCCAAGACCCGACAGGGGGGACCTATGGCTACACCTTC. It encodes CASSQDPTGGTYGYTF.